This entry lists 26 T cell receptor beta chains sequenced from one sample in a study of blood T cell repertoires in COVID-19. Profiling relied on immunoSEQ multiplex PCR, and the TCRdb table lists in-frame clones only, not all of them. This table holds a few hundred thousand clones, approximately 90% found once. What was sequenced was peripheral blood. These TCRs come from a woman aged 40 to 55 who had recovered from COVID-19.

The chain has TRBV10-3 and TRBJ2-1; 10 nucleotides match TRBD2. Germline V gene sequence: CDR1 ENHRY, CDR2 SYGVKD. V shed 0 bases, J shed 9 bases, and the junction held 8 bases outside the gene matches. CDR3 length equals 16 residues. CDR3 sequence (DNA): TGTGCCATCAGTGAGTCAGACTGGGGGACTAGCGTTGAGCAGTTCTTC. This gives the protein CAISESDWGTSVEQFF.

This chain connects TRBV7-2 to TRBJ2-7, with 8 bases aligning to TRBD1. CDR1 is SGHTA and CDR2 is FQGNSA in the germline V gene. CDR3 length: 15 residues. With 5 bases clipped from V and 0 bases from J, the junction kept 6 bases outside the gene matches. CDR3 sequence (DNA): TGTGCCAGCAGCCCAGTGGGACAGGCCTCCTACGAGCAGTACTTC. Translating gives CASSPVGQASYEQYF.

The genes are TRBV3-1 (or the pseudogene TRBV3-2) and TRBJ2-2, with D tentatively TRBD1 (6 bases). CDR3 length: 14 residues. Germline V gene lookup returns CDR1 LGHDT and CDR2 YNNKEL (reference sequence). V dropped 3 bases and J dropped 6 bases, with 11 bases sitting between them. CDR3 sequence: CASSHYRAAGELFF. The CDR3 DNA is TGTGCCAGCAGCCATTACAGGGCGGCCGGGGAGCTGTTTTTT.

The chain has TRBV24-1 and TRBJ1-2; 8 bases line up with TRBD1. The CDR3 is 15 amino acids. V was pared by 3 bases and J by 4 bases, with 6 bases of the junction left unmatched. Looked up from germline, CDR1 is KGHDR and CDR2 is SFDVKD. CDR3 sequence: CATSDPRGRLYGYTF. The CDR3 DNA sequence: TGTGCCACCAGTGATCCCAGGGGGCGCCTCTATGGCTACACCTTC.

The chain employs TRBV19 and TRBJ1-2; D remains unclear. This CDR3 has 13 amino acids. Trimming removed 5 bases from V and 3 bases from J, with 10 bases in between. Germline CDR1 LNHDA, CDR2 SQIVND (reference sequence). CDR3 sequence: CASSPTADYGYTF. CDR3 bases: TGTGCCAGTAGTCCCACAGCAGACTATGGCTACACCTTC.

The chain uses TRBV6-5 and TRBJ1-4, with TRBD1 identical over 9 bases. Germline lookup yields CDR1 MNHEY and CDR2 SVGAGI. After removal of 8 bases from V and 8 bases from J, the junction contained 9 bases not matched to a gene. The CDR3 is made up of 14 amino acids. CDR3 sequence (DNA): TGTGCCAGCCGAGCTAGGACAGGGGAGGAAAAACTGTTTTTT. It is translated as CASRARTGEEKLFF.

The chain has TRBV14 and TRBJ1-2; D unresolved. This CDR3 has 15 residues. V shed 1 base and J shed 2 bases, with 11 bases lying between them. Looked up from germline, CDR1 is SGHDN and CDR2 is FVKESK. CDR3 region: CASSQGRALNYGYTF. In DNA form, the CDR3 reads TGTGCCAGCAGCCAAGGCCGAGCGCTGAACTATGGCTACACCTTC.

This sequence joins TRBV12-3 or TRBV12-4 and TRBJ1-1, with 7 bases lining up with TRBD1. The V and J ends lost 10 bases and 4 bases, in that order; junction bases with no gene match: 6. The CDR3 consists of 12 residues. The CDR3 is CATQGGTTEAFF. The CDR3 DNA follows: TGTGCCACCCAGGGGGGTACCACTGAAGCTTTCTTT.

This sequence joins TRBV4-3 and TRBJ2-7; possibly TRBD1 for D (5 bases). The CDR3 runs 15 residues. The V gene's germline CDR1 is LGHNA and CDR2 YSLEER. V was shortened by 0 bases and J by 8 bases, with 17 bases between the two germline ends. The CDR3 DNA is TGCGCCAGCAGCCAAGATCTGGACACACGTACGAAGCAGTACTTC. Its translation is CASSQDLDTRTKQYF.

The gene calls are TRBV7-3 and TRBJ1-2, with TRBD1 matching over 8 bases. V gave up 3 bases and J gave up 6 bases; unmatched junction bases: 9. This CDR3 has 15 residues. Germline CDR1 and CDR2: SGHTA and FQGTGA. The CDR3, as DNA: TGTGCCAGCAGCTTCCCCGGACAGGGTTTTGATGGCTACACCTTC. It codes for CASSFPGQGFDGYTF.

A single count supports this clone. V and J are TRBV19 and TRBJ1-4; TRBD1 is a possible D gene (5 bases). Germline V lookup: CDR1 LNHDA, CDR2 SQIVND (reference sequence). This CDR3 is built from 14 residues. V was trimmed by 1 base and J by 8 bases, leaving 11 bases between them. This CDR3 reads CASSIGGLGEKLFF. The DNA for the CDR3 is TGTGCCAGTAGTATAGGGGGACTCGGAGAAAAACTGTTTTTT.

This clone showed up just once. The chain uses TRBV10-3 and TRBJ1-1, with D hard to call. V was pared by 2 bases and J by 3 bases, with 10 bases between. The CDR3 is 14 amino acids. Germline V gene data show CDR1 as ENHRY and CDR2 as SYGVKD. This CDR3 reads CAISEGPSYTEAFF. The DNA for the CDR3 is TGTGCCATCAGTGAGGGCCCCTCCTACACTGAAGCTTTCTTT.

This clone was counted between two and nine times. The rearrangement links TRBV14 to TRBJ2-1; D is possibly TRBD2 (6 bases). Germline V gives CDR1 SGHDN, CDR2 FVKESK. V was clipped by 4 bases and J by 5 bases, with 9 bases between them. CDR3 length equals 13 residues. The CDR3 DNA is TGTGCCAGCAGCCGGGGACTCAACAATGAGCAGTTCTTC. This sequence encodes CASSRGLNNEQFF.

The V call is TRBV27, the J call TRBJ1-5, with no clear D. The CDR3 totals 13 residues. V gave up 6 bases and J gave up 2 bases, with 8 bases separating them. Germline V CDR1 and CDR2: MNHEY, SMNVEV (reference sequence). The CDR3 sequence is CASRAVGNQPQHF. CDR3 bases: TGTGCCAGCAGGGCGGTGGGCAATCAGCCCCAGCATTTT.

This chain links TRBV9 with TRBJ2-3, with D maybe TRBD1 (5 bases). The CDR3 spans 15 residues. Trimming took 0 bases from V and 0 from J, leaving 8 bases between them. CDR1 and CDR2 from the germline V gene are SGDLS and YYNGEE. In nucleotides, the CDR3 is TGTGCCAGCAGCGTAGGGGGCGCTAGCACAGATACGCAGTATTTT. The encoded protein is CASSVGGASTDTQYF.

CDR3 region: CASSTITTGANEKLFF. For the CDR3, the DNA is TGTGCCAGCAGTACAATCACAACGGGGGCTAATGAAAAACTGTTTTTT. This chain joins TRBV28 and TRBJ1-4, with a weak D call TRBD1 (5 bases). CDR1 is MDHEN and CDR2 is SYDVKM in the germline V gene. V was cut by 5 bases and J by 3 bases, with 16 bases left in between. This CDR3 comprises 16 residues.

This clone was seen a handful of times. The J gene is TRBJ2-2, the V gene TRBV4-3; a possible D gene is TRBD2 (6 bases). The CDR3 spans 15 residues. The V gene's germline CDR1 is LGHNA and CDR2 YSLEER. Trimming cost V 2 bases and J 4 bases, with 11 bases left between them. The DNA for the CDR3 is TGCGCCAGCAGCCAATTTACTAGCACCACCGGGGAGCTGTTTTTT. This gives the protein CASSQFTSTTGELFF.

The chain employs TRBV30 and TRBJ2-6; TRBD2 matches at 7 bases. The CDR3 is 15 amino acids. The germline gives CDR1 GTSNPN, CDR2 SVGIG (reference sequence). The J segment lost 4 bases and the V segment lost 1 base, leaving 4 bases of the junction unmatched. In nucleotides, the CDR3 is TGTGCCTGGAGTGGCGCGGGGGACGGGGCCAACGTCCTGACTTTC. Amino acids: CAWSGAGDGANVLTF.

The chain has TRBV6-2 or TRBV6-3 and TRBJ2-5, with 12 bases fitting TRBD2. J lost 5 bases, V lost 6 bases, and 1 base had no gene match. The CDR3 loop spans 13 amino acids. Germline values: CDR1 MNHEY, CDR2 SVGEGT. CDR3 region: CASSGLAGETQYF. In nucleotides, the CDR3 is TGTGCCAGCAGCGGACTAGCGGGGGAGACCCAGTACTTC.

This chain joins TRBV25-1 and TRBJ1-4; no clear D gene. The V gene lost 1 base and the J gene lost 6 bases, with 12 bases spanning the gap. The CDR3 spans 15 residues. Germline CDR1 MGHDK, CDR2 SYGVNS. CDR3 protein: CASSEWAGYHEKLFF. In nucleotides, the CDR3 is TGTGCCAGCAGTGAATGGGCGGGATACCATGAAAAACTGTTTTTT.

The chain uses TRBV9 and TRBJ2-2; weak D call: TRBD2 (5 bases). V was pared by 2 bases and J by 1 base, with 15 bases between. There are 17 residues in the CDR3. The germline V gene has CDR1 SGDLS and CDR2 YYNGEE. This CDR3 reads CASSVTRARGNTGELFF. The CDR3 region has the DNA TGTGCCAGCAGCGTCACGCGGGCCAGAGGGAACACCGGGGAGCTGTTTTTT.

The chain recombines TRBV7-3 with TRBJ2-1; perhaps TRBD1 as D (5 bases). Germline V gene sequence: CDR1 SGHTA, CDR2 FQGTGA. The V end was cut by 2 bases, the J end by 5 bases, with 7 bases between. The CDR3 is 13 residues long. The CDR3 loop is CASSLPTDNEQFF. CDR3 DNA sequence: TGTGCCAGCAGCTTACCGACAGACAATGAGCAGTTCTTC. The variable domain in full, with the rest retrieved from reference TRBV7-3 and TRBJ2-1, is GAGVSQTPSNKVTEKGKYVELRCDPISGHTALYWYRQSLGQGPEFLIYFQGTGAADDSGLPNDRFFAVRPEGSVSTLKIQRTERGDSAVYLCASSLPTDNEQFFGPGTRLTVL.

This clone was observed a handful of times. This chain connects TRBV28 to TRBJ1-6; D might be TRBD1 (5 bases). This CDR3 is 15 amino acids long. V dropped 9 bases and J dropped 2 bases, with 14 bases sitting between them. Germline CDR1 reads MDHEN; CDR2 reads SYDVKM. The CDR3 here is CASQGDGPYNSPLHF. Here the CDR3 DNA reads TGTGCCAGTCAAGGGGATGGTCCCTATAATTCACCCCTCCACTTT.

The V call is TRBV18, the J call TRBJ2-3, with 10 bases aligning to TRBD2. J gave up 2 bases and V 3 bases, and 5 bases lay outside the gene matches. In germline, CDR1 is KGHSH, CDR2 LQKENI. The CDR3 is 16 amino acids. CDR3 protein: CASSPTSGTNTDTQYF. Written as DNA, the CDR3 is TGTGCCAGCTCACCTACTAGCGGGACCAACACAGATACGCAGTATTTT. The whole variable domain, remainder taken from reference TRBV18 and TRBJ2-3, is NAGVMQNPRHLVRRRGQEARLRCSPMKGHSHVYWYRQLPEEGLKFMVYLQKENIIDESGMPKERFSAEFPKEGPSILRIQQVVRGDSAAYFCASSPTSGTNTDTQYFGPGTRLTVL.

This chain uses TRBV7-2 with TRBJ2-5; TRBD1 matches at 7 bases. V lost 5 bases and J lost 1; bases outside the gene matches: 4. The CDR3 sequence is 14 residues long. Germline values: CDR1 SGHTA, CDR2 FQGNSA. The CDR3 protein is CASSPGTVQETQYF. For the CDR3, the DNA is TGTGCCAGCAGCCCCGGGACAGTCCAAGAGACCCAGTACTTC.

This chain links TRBV7-9 with TRBJ1-1; 9 nucleotides agree with TRBD1. The CDR3 has 14 residues. With V trimmed by 5 bases and J by 4 bases, 5 bases remained unmatched. The germline gives CDR1 SEHNR, CDR2 FQNEAQ (reference sequence). CDR3: CASSPDRGTTEAFF. CDR3 in DNA: TGTGCCAGCAGCCCTGACAGGGGGACCACTGAAGCTTTCTTT.